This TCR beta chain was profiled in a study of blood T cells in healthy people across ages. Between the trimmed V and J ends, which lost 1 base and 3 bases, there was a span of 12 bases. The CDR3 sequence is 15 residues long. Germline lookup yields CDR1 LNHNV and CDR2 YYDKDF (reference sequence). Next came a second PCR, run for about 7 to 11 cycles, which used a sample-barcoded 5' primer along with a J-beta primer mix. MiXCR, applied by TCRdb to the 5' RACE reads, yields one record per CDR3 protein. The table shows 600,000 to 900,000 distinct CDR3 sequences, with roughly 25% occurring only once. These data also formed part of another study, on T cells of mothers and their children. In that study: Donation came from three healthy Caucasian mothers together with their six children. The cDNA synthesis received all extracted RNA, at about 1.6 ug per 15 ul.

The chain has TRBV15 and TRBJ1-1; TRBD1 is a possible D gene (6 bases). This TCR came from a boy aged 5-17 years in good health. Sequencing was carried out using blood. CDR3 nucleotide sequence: TGTGCCACCAGCAGAGGAGGGGGTCTTCACACTGAAGCTTTCTTT. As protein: CATSRGGGLHTEAFF.